The sample holds many counts of the clone carrying this T cell receptor beta chain. Its antigen is not identified. This sample's RNA came from whole unsorted tissue. The sample originates from a study of tumor and adjacent non-tumor tissue in lung cancer. The library came from three nested PCR rounds adapted from ARM-PCR protocols. TCRdb called the multiplex PCR reads again in MiXCR, with one record for every CDR3 protein. The repertoire consists of tens of thousands of distinct CDR3 sequences, with roughly 72% occurring once and the leading ten covering 8% to 10%. Study results and caveats: Significantly higher TCR diversity was found in tumor than normal lung. Higher tumor TCR diversity was associated with shorter survival.

Specimen: lung tumor tissue. This sequence originates from a woman aged 40 to 50 with non-small cell lung cancer.

The CDR3 nucleotides read TGCGCCAGCAGTGAGGCGAAGGGACTAGCGGGTCCAGATACGCAGTATTTT. Translated: CASSEAKGLAGPDTQYF. The chain joins TRBV10-2 to TRBJ2-3; 12 nucleotides line up with TRBD2. The CDR3 consists of 17 residues. The germline CDR1 and CDR2 sequences are WSHSY and SAAADI. V dropped 2 bases and J dropped 4; count of bases not matched to a gene: 7.